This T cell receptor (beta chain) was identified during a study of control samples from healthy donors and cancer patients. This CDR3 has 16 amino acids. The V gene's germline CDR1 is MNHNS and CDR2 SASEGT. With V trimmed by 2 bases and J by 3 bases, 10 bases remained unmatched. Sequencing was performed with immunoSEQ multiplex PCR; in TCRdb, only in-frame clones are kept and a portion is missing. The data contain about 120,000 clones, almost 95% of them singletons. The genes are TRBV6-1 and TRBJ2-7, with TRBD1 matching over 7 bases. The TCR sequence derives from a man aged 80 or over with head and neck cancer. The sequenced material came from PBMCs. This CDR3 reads CASSERDRDSYYEQYF. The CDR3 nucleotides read TGTGCCAGCAGTGAACGGGATCGGGACAGTTACTACGAGCAGTACTTC.